This T cell receptor beta chain was captured in a study of T cells in Graves' hyperthyroidism and ophthalmopathy. With regard to this clonotype: The antigen remains unidentified.

V was cut by 7 bases and J by 4 bases, with 17 bases left in between. CDR1 MNHNS and CDR2 SASEGT come from the germline V gene. The CDR3 sequence is 15 residues long. Study observations and caveats: Ophthalmopathy was told apart from stable hyperthyroidism by a 13 V-J model.

Amplified TCR beta CDR3 regions came from RNA transcripts. HTBI primers were used for first-round RT-PCR of the TCR CDR3. A single record per CDR3 protein comes from TCRdb applying MiXCR to the multiplex PCR reads. The data show roughly 570,000 distinct CDR3 sequences, 15% to 19% seen once. The sequencing sample was made of blood. The receptor was isolated from a woman in her 30s with Graves' hyperthyroidism. J is TRBJ2-1 and V is TRBV6-1, with D hard to call. CDR3 protein: CASTQGHSFYNEQFF. CDR3 sequence (DNA): TGTGCCAGCACCCAAGGGCACAGCTTTTACAATGAGCAGTTCTTC.